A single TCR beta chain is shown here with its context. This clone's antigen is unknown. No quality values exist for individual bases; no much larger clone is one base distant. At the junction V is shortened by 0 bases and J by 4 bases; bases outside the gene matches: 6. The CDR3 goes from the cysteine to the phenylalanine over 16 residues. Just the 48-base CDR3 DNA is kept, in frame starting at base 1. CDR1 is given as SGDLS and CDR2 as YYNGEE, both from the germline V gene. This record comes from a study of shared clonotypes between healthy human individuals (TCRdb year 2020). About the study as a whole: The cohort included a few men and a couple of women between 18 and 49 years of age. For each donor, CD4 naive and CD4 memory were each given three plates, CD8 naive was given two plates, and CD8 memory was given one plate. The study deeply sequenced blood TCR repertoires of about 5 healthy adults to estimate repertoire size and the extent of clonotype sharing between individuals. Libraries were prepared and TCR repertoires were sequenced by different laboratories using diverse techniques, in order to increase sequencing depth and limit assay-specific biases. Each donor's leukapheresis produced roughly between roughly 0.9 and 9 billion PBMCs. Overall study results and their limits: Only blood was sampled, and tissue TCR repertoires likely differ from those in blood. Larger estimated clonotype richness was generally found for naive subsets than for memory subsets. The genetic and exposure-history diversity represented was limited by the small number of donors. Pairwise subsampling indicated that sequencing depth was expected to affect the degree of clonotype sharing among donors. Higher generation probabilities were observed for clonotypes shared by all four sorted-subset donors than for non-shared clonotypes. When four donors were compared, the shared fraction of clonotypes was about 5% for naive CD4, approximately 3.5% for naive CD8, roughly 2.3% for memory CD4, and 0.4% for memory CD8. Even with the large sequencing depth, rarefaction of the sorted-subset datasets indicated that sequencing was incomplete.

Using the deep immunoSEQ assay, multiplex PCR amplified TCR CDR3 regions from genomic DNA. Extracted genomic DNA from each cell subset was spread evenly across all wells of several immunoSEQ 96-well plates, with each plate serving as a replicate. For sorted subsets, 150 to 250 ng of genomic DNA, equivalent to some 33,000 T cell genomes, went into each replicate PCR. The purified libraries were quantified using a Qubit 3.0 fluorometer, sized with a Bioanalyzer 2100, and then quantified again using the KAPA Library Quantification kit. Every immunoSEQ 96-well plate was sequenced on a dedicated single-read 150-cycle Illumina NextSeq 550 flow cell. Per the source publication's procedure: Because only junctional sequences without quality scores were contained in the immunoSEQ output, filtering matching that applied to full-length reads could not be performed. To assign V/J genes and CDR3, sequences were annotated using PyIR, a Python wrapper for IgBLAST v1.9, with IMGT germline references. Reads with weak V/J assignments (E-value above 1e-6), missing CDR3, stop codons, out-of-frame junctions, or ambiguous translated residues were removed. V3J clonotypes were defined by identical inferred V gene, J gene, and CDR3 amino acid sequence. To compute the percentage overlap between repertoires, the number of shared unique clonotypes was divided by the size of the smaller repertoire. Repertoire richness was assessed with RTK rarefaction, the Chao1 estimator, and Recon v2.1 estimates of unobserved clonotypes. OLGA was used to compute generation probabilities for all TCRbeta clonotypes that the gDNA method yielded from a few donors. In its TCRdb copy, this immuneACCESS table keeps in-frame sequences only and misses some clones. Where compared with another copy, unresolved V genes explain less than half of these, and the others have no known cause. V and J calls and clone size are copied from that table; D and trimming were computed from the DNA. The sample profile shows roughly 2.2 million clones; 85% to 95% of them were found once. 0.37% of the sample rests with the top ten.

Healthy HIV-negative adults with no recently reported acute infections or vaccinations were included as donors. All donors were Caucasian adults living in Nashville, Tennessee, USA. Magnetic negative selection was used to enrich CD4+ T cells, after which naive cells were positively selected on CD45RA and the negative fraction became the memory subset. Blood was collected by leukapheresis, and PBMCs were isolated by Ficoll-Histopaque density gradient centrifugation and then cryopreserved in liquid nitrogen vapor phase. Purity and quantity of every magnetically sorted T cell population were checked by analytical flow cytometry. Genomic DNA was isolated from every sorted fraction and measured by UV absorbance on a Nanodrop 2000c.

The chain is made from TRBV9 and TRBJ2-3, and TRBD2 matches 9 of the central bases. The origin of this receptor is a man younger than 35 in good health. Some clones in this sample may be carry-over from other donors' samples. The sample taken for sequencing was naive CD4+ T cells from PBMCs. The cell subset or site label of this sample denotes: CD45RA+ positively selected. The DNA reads TGTGCCAGCAGCGTAGAGGGGCGGGAGGGCTCAGATACGCAGTATTTT. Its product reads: CASSVEGREGSDTQYF.